These 31 T cell receptor beta chains share one sample of origin, sequenced in a study of early T cells in non-severe SARS-CoV-2 infection. TCRdb re-analysed the 5' RACE reads in MiXCR, keeping a single row per CDR3 protein. Here the sample spans around 70,000 distinct CDR3 sequences, approximately 9% being singletons. Sequencing input: whole blood. The receptors stem from an adult who was a healthcare worker with PCR-confirmed SARS-CoV-2 infection or an uninfected control (not recorded which).

This clonotype was recorded many times. J is TRBJ2-5 and V is TRBV7-9; 8 bases are shared with TRBD2. V was clipped by 5 bases and J by 2 bases; unmatched bases: 10. CDR3 length: 16 amino acids. Germline CDR1 reads SEHNR; CDR2 reads FQNEAQ (reference sequence). The CDR3 region is CASSDSWTSSQETQYF. CDR3 bases: TGTGCCAGCAGCGATTCGTGGACTAGCAGTCAAGAGACCCAGTACTTC.

This clonotype came up many times. The chain couples TRBV25-1 to TRBJ1-3; weak D call: TRBD1 (5 bases). Germline assignment: CDR1 MGHDK and CDR2 SYGVNS. The CDR3 extends over 13 amino acids. V lost 2 bases and J lost 11, with 13 bases in between. The CDR3 loop is CASSEGHPWPIYF. CDR3 DNA: TGTGCCAGCAGTGAAGGACATCCCTGGCCCATATATTTT.

The J gene is TRBJ1-1, the V gene TRBV7-3; TRBD1 agrees at 8 bases. Germline CDR1 is SGHTA and CDR2 is FQGTGA. V lost 2 bases and J lost 10; bases outside the gene matches: 6. The CDR3 has 13 residues. CDR3 DNA sequence: TGTGCCAGCAGCTTATCTGCCGGACAGGGAGCTTTCTTT. This codes for CASSLSAGQGAFF. Drawing the rest from reference TRBV7-3 and TRBJ1-1, the complete variable domain is GAGVSQTPSNKVTEKGKYVELRCDPISGHTALYWYRQSLGQGPEFLIYFQGTGAADDSGLPNDRFFAVRPEGSVSTLKIQRTERGDSAVYLCASSLSAGQGAFFGQGTRLTVV.

This clonotype has at least ten counts. The chain carries TRBV10-3 and TRBJ2-1; 8 nucleotides match TRBD2. Germline V gene lookup returns CDR1 ENHRY and CDR2 SYGVKD. This CDR3 contains 15 residues. Germline trimming cut 5 bases from V and 3 bases from J; bases unmatched to any gene: 6. CDR3: CAISPQREFYNEQFF. In nucleotides, the CDR3 is TGTGCCATCAGTCCCCAGCGGGAGTTCTACAATGAGCAGTTCTTC.

This clonotype was seen at least ten times. The V and J genes are TRBV30 and TRBJ2-1; 9 bases are shared with TRBD2. V gave up 2 bases and J gave up 3 bases; unmatched junction bases: 2. Germline loops: CDR1 GTSNPN, CDR2 SVGIG (reference sequence). The CDR3 is made up of 14 amino acids. CDR3 coding DNA: TGTGCCTGGAGTCCAGCGGGAGGCTACAATGAGCAGTTCTTC. Residues: CAWSPAGGYNEQFF.

This clonotype was recorded many times. The rearrangement uses TRBV7-6 and TRBJ1-2, with unresolved D. The CDR3 runs 13 residues. Germline V gives CDR1 SGHVS, CDR2 FNYEAQ. Trimming took off 5 bases at V and 3 bases at J, with 10 bases between the two ends. The DNA of the CDR3 is TGTGCCAGCAGCCACGCACTCGACTATGGCTACACCTTC. Amino acid sequence: CASSHALDYGYTF.

Worth noting for this clonotype: A read error may be the cause here, since a much bigger clone is one base away. The gene calls are TRBV29-1 and TRBJ2-1; 10 bases agree with TRBD2. The CDR3 totals 14 residues. V lost 5 bases to trimming and J lost 6 bases; unmatched junction nucleotides: 7. Germline V CDR1 and CDR2: SQVTM, ANQGSEA. In nucleotides, the CDR3 is TGCAGCGTTAGCGCTAGCGGGAGTTGCAATGAGCAGTTCTTC. It encodes CSVSASGSCNEQFF.

This clonotype has a count of ten or more. V is TRBV7-9 and J is TRBJ2-7; 8 bases map to TRBD2. V gave up 5 bases and J gave up 2 bases; unmatched junction bases: 11. The length of the CDR3 is 16 residues. Germline V gives CDR1 SEHNR, CDR2 FQNEAQ (reference sequence). The DNA of the CDR3 is TGTGCCAGCAGCCGCCCGGGGGGGGCACCCGCCTACGAGCAGTACTTC. Residues: CASSRPGGAPAYEQYF.

This chain joins TRBV29-1 and TRBJ2-7; the D gene is possibly TRBD1 (7 bases). V was clipped by 1 base and J by 0 bases, with 13 bases between them. This CDR3 region has 15 residues. CDR1 and CDR2 (germline): SQVTM, ANQGSEA. CDR3 in DNA: TGCAGCGTTGAAGGGACAGGACTAAGCTCCTACGAGCAGTACTTC. Translated: CSVEGTGLSSYEQYF.

The table lists this clonotype with a few counts. J is TRBJ1-6 and V is TRBV20-1, with D perhaps matching TRBD1 (5 bases). The CDR3 length is 15 residues. Trimming removed 6 bases at V and 9 bases at J, with 21 bases between. Germline V gene data show CDR1 as DFQATT and CDR2 as SNEGSKA (reference sequence). In DNA, the CDR3 is TGCAGTGCCTCCGGGGGTCTGGGGCATAGTTCACCCCTCCACTTT. It encodes CSASGGLGHSSPLHF.

This clonotype is medium-sized by share. A junction boundary mismatches the germline segment, possibly from a read error. As DNA, the CDR3 is TGCGCCAGCAGCTCGGGAGCGTTCACAGGGGGCACGCACGGAAACTTC. Amino acid sequence: CASSSGAFTGGTHGNF. The chain is built from TRBV5-1 and TRBJ2-1; 9 positions match TRBD1. There are 16 residues in the CDR3. Germline lookup yields CDR1 SGHRS and CDR2 YFSETQ.

The chain links TRBV24-1 to TRBJ2-7; D unresolved. The V end was cut by 3 bases, the J end by 10 bases, with 12 bases between. CDR3 length equals 12 residues. Looked up from germline, CDR1 is KGHDR and CDR2 is SFDVKD. CDR3 nucleotide sequence: TGTGCCACCAGTGATACAAGTTGGCAACAGTACTTC. This translates into CATSDTSWQQYF.

This clonotype was seen only a few times. This rearrangement joins TRBV2 to TRBJ2-3; TRBD2 matches 12 bases. The junction had 6 bases not matched to a gene; V was cut back by 6 bases and J by 2 bases. This CDR3 has 16 amino acids. Germline V gene lookup returns CDR1 SNHLY and CDR2 FYNNEI. CDR3 region: CASRPTSGSPTDTQYF. The DNA of the CDR3 is TGTGCCAGCAGACCGACTAGCGGGAGTCCCACAGATACGCAGTATTTT.

V gene TRBV5-1 combines with J gene TRBJ1-1; 8 bases match TRBD1. The CDR3 consists of 13 residues. Germline V lookup: CDR1 SGHRS, CDR2 YFSETQ. V trimming: 5 bases; J trimming: 5 bases; junction bases outside the gene matches: 5. The CDR3 DNA reads TGCGCCAGCAGGCCCACAGGGGGAACTGAAGCTTTCTTT. It translates to CASRPTGGTEAFF.

This clonotype showed up many times. The genes are TRBV27 and TRBJ1-5; maybe TRBD1 (6 bases). Trimming shortened V by 2 bases and J by 6 bases, and 14 bases separated the two germline ends. Germline loops: CDR1 MNHEY, CDR2 SMNVEV (reference sequence). The CDR3 is 15 amino acids. The CDR3 reads CASSLTQGIGQPQHF. The DNA for the CDR3 is TGTGCCAGCAGTTTAACCCAGGGGATCGGTCAGCCCCAGCATTTT.

This clonotype has a count of ten or more. The chain employs TRBV28 and TRBJ1-1, with D unclear. CDR3 length: 14 amino acids. CDR1 is MDHEN and CDR2 is SYDVKM in the germline V gene. V lost 8 bases, J lost 6 bases, and 19 bases lay in between. The CDR3 DNA is TGTGCCAGCGGTACCTACCCGGGAAGTCCTGAAGCTTTCTTT. Protein: CASGTYPGSPEAFF.

The chain is built from TRBV12-3 or TRBV12-4 and TRBJ2-3; D is perhaps TRBD2 (6 bases). This CDR3 has 16 residues. V was trimmed by 6 bases and J by 1 base, leaving 17 bases between them. The CDR3 reads CASRPRGSGGTDTQYF. As DNA, the CDR3 is TGTGCCAGCAGGCCCCGGGGGTCGGGGGGCACAGATACGCAGTATTTT.

This clonotype was detected ten times or more. The chain combines TRBV20-1 with TRBJ2-7, with 12 bases fitting TRBD1. After removal of 7 bases from V and 2 bases from J, the junction contained 6 bases not matched to a gene. The CDR3 loop spans 14 amino acids. Germline CDR1 DFQATT, CDR2 SNEGSKA (reference sequence). CDR3 sequence: CSGDRGQEPYEQYF. CDR3 in DNA: TGCAGTGGGGACAGGGGGCAAGAACCCTACGAGCAGTACTTC.

V usage is TRBV5-4 and J usage is TRBJ2-7; D unclear. V shed 0 bases and J shed 7 bases, with 8 bases lying between them. This CDR3 is built from 12 residues. Germline CDR1 and CDR2: SGHNT and YYREEE (reference sequence). In DNA, the CDR3 is TGTGCCAGCAGCTTGGGACCGCGGGAGCAGTACTTC. Amino acid sequence: CASSLGPREQYF.

The rearrangement uses TRBV5-1 and TRBJ2-7; 8 nucleotides line up with TRBD2. There are 15 residues in the CDR3. The V gene end was trimmed by 3 bases and the J gene end by 2 bases; junction bases not matched to a gene: 7. Germline CDR1 reads SGHRS; CDR2 reads YFSETQ. CDR3 DNA sequence: TGCGCCAGCAGCTCCGGGGGGGCGCCTACCTACGAGCAGTACTTC. The encoded protein is CASSSGGAPTYEQYF.

The rearrangement joins TRBV10-3 to TRBJ2-1; the D is unclear. V shed 6 bases and J shed 0 bases, with 24 bases lying between them. Germline V gene sequence: CDR1 ENHRY, CDR2 SYGVKD. This CDR3 has 19 amino acids. The CDR3 nucleotides read TGTGCCATCAGACGCTCTCTCGGAAGACAAGAAAGCTCCTACAATGAGCAGTTCTTC. Its translation: CAIRRSLGRQESSYNEQFF.

The rearrangement links TRBV27 to TRBJ2-7; possibly TRBD2 for D (6 bases). Between the trimmed V and J ends, which lost 5 bases and 2 bases, there was a span of 22 bases. The germline gives CDR1 MNHEY, CDR2 SMNVEV (reference sequence). The CDR3 consists of 17 residues. CDR3 loop: CASSPYRNGGNPYEQYF. The CDR3 coding sequence is TGTGCCAGCAGTCCTTATCGTAACGGCGGGAACCCCTACGAGCAGTACTTC.

Many counts were recorded for this clonotype. CDR3: CASSPRVGASYEQYF. CDR3 coding DNA: TGTGCCAGCAGCCCCCGCGTGGGGGCATCATACGAGCAGTACTTC. V gene TRBV7-9 combines with J gene TRBJ2-7, with D perhaps TRBD1 (6 bases). CDR1 is SEHNR and CDR2 is FQNEAQ in the germline V gene (reference sequence). Deletions cut 5 bases from V and 4 bases from J, with 18 bases between. The CDR3 runs 15 residues. The full variable domain, its missing parts supplied by reference TRBV7-9 and TRBJ2-7, is DTGVSQNPRHKITKRGQNVTFRCDPISEHNRLYWYRQTLGQGPEFLTYFQNEAQLEKSRLLSDRFSAERPKGSFSTLEIQRTEQGDSAMYLCASSPRVGASYEQYFGPGTRLTVT.

This clonotype was observed at least ten times. The chain uses TRBV6-4 and TRBJ2-2; 12 nucleotides agree with TRBD2. CDR1 is MRHNA, CDR2 SNTAGT, per germline. V gave up 8 bases and J gave up 3 bases; unmatched junction bases: 1. The CDR3 sequence is 14 residues long. CDR3: CASGTSGHTGELFF. DNA of the CDR3: TGTGCCAGCGGGACTAGCGGGCACACCGGGGAGCTGTTTTTT.

This clonotype has just a few counts. Written as DNA, the CDR3 is TGCGCCAGCAGCCAAGTTCCGGCGATCCACACCGGGGAGCTGTTTTTT. It specifies CASSQVPAIHTGELFF. The chain joins TRBV4-1 to TRBJ2-2; D remains ambiguous. Germline CDR1 MGHRA, CDR2 YSYEKL. The germline V and J ends were trimmed by 1 base and 3 bases, with 12 bases remaining between them. CDR3 size: 16 residues.

The chain uses TRBV5-1 and TRBJ2-4; D might be TRBD1 (6 bases). V lost 4 bases to trimming and J lost 9 bases, with 17 bases between them. The CDR3 is 14 residues long. Germline V gene sequence: CDR1 SGHRS, CDR2 YFSETQ. The CDR3 is CASSRDNNGGIQYF. The CDR3 coding sequence is TGCGCCAGCAGCCGGGACAACAACGGAGGCATTCAGTACTTC.

The table lists this clonotype with many counts. This chain joins TRBV20-1 and TRBJ2-1; D possibly corresponds to TRBD2 (5 bases). This CDR3 spans 15 amino acids. Between the trimmed V and J ends, which lost 0 bases and 2 bases, there was a span of 11 bases. The germline CDR1 and CDR2 sequences are DFQATT and SNEGSKA (reference sequence). The CDR3 reads CSARDRGSAYNEQFF. DNA for the CDR3: TGCAGTGCTAGAGATCGGGGTAGCGCCTACAATGAGCAGTTCTTC.

This clonotype was counted many times. J is TRBJ2-1 and V is TRBV5-1; the match to TRBD2 covers 7 bases. The CDR3 contains 16 residues. V lost 3 bases to trimming and J lost 3 bases; unmatched junction nucleotides: 9. Germline CDR1 is SGHRS and CDR2 is YFSETQ. The CDR3 protein is CASSSRPAGNYNEQFF. The DNA of the CDR3 is TGCGCCAGCAGCTCCAGACCAGCGGGAAACTACAATGAGCAGTTCTTC.

The rearrangement links TRBV5-6 to TRBJ1-2; D perhaps matches TRBD1 (6 bases). V lost 1 base and J lost 7, with 14 bases in between. CDR1 and CDR2 from the germline V gene are SGHDT and YYEEEE. The CDR3 length is 14 residues. The CDR3 sequence is CASSLTGIVVGYTF. The CDR3 DNA is TGTGCCAGCAGCTTGACAGGGATAGTTGTTGGCTACACCTTC.

This clonotype was seen at least ten times. The chain couples TRBV7-2 to TRBJ2-7; no reliable D call. The germline CDR1 and CDR2 sequences are SGHTA and FQGNSA. Trimming removed 5 bases at V and 2 bases at J, with 10 bases between. The CDR3 contains 13 residues. This chain's CDR3 is CASSRNPTYEQYF. CDR3 nucleotides: TGTGCCAGCAGCCGAAACCCGACCTACGAGCAGTACTTC.

This clonotype was detected a few times. Possible read error: a much larger clone is one base away. V is TRBV7-9 and J is TRBJ2-1; the match to TRBD1 covers 9 bases. This CDR3 has 15 residues. Losses at the gene ends were 5 bases for V and 3 bases for J; bases not matched to a gene: 5. CDR1 and CDR2 from the germline V gene are SEHNR and FQNEAQ (reference sequence). DNA for the CDR3: TGTGCCAGCAGCCCGCCGGGACAGGGCTACAATGAGCAGTTCTTC. Residues: CASSPPGQGYNEQFF. The full variable domain, with the rest looked up from reference TRBV7-9 and TRBJ2-1, is DTGVSQNPRHKITKRGQNVTFRCDPISEHNRLYWYRQTLGQGPEFLTYFQNEAQLEKSRLLSDRFSAERPKGSFSTLEIQRTEQGDSAMYLCASSPPGQGYNEQFFGPGTRLTVL.